Each of the 7 T cell receptor beta chains below was sequenced from the same sample in a study of Ad26.COV2.S vaccination and SARS-CoV-2 variants. Libraries were prepared by immunoSEQ multiplex PCR; TCRdb keeps only in-frame clonotypes and omits some of them. The top ten hold about 3.6% of the sample, which has roughly 390,000 clones, 75% to 90% seen once. Treatment indicated: over 15 received Ad26.COV2.S at low or high dose, single or two shots; about 5 received placebo; per-sample allocation not given. Samples analyzed were those drawn on day 63 after the first vaccine or placebo injection. Sequenced here: peripheral blood, sampled in a trial of Ad26.COV2.S vaccine versus placebo. These receptors came from a person aged 18-60 years who received the Ad26.COV2.S COVID-19 vaccine or a placebo.

J is TRBJ2-2 and V is TRBV2, with 7 positions matching TRBD1. Germline loops: CDR1 SNHLY, CDR2 FYNNEI. The CDR3 sequence is 16 residues long. Trimming took 3 bases from V and 1 from J; bases not matched to a gene: 5. CDR3 DNA: TGTGCCAGCAGTGAGTCCGGGACAGAGAACACCGGGGAGCTGTTTTTT. This sequence encodes CASSESGTENTGELFF.

This clone was observed once. The CDR3 loop is CASSQAAGGLNHLHF. CDR3 bases: TGCGCCAGCAGCCAAGCGGCAGGGGGCTTGAATCACCTCCACTTT. V and J are TRBV4-1 and TRBJ1-6, with 8 bases matching TRBD1. Germline V lookup: CDR1 MGHRA, CDR2 YSYEKL. CDR3 size: 15 residues. V gave up 1 base and J gave up 15 bases; unmatched junction bases: 11.

This clone showed up just once. Other DNA sequences from this sample encode an identical CDR3 as well. The chain employs TRBV7-2 and TRBJ1-2; D not certain. Germline assignment: CDR1 SGHTA and CDR2 FQGNSA. The CDR3 has 13 amino acids. Trimming left V 1 base short and J 4 bases short, with 7 bases between. This chain's CDR3 is CASSLGGRYGYTF. The CDR3 DNA is TGTGCCAGCAGCTTAGGCGGCCGCTATGGCTACACCTTC.

This rearrangement joins TRBV7-2 to TRBJ2-5; D remains unclear. Germline V gene data show CDR1 as SGHTA and CDR2 as FQGNSA. The CDR3 runs 11 residues. Between the trimmed V and J ends, which lost 4 bases and 1 base, there was a span of 1 base. The CDR3 nucleotides are TGTGCCAGCAGCTCCCAAGAGACCCAGTACTTC. Its translation is CASSSQETQYF. The variable domain in full, with the rest retrieved from reference TRBV7-2 and TRBJ2-5, is GAGVSQSPSNKVTEKGKDVELRCDPISGHTALYWYRQSLGQGLEFLIYFQGNSAPDKSGLPSDRFSAERTGGSVSTLTIQRTQQEDSAVYLCASSSQETQYFGPGTRLLVL.

V and J are TRBV30 and TRBJ2-7, with TRBD1 matching 9 bases. Looked up from germline, CDR1 is GTSNPN and CDR2 is SVGIG (reference sequence). There are 16 residues in the CDR3. The J segment lost 3 bases and the V segment lost 0 bases, leaving 9 bases of the junction unmatched. In nucleotides, the CDR3 is TGTGCCTGGAGTGTATCTGAGACAGGGGGACTCTACGAGCAGTACTTC. This encodes CAWSVSETGGLYEQYF. Drawing the rest from reference TRBV30 and TRBJ2-7, the complete variable domain is SQTIHQWPATLVQPVGSPLSLECTVEGTSNPNLYWYRQAAGRGLQLLFYSVGIGQISSEVPQNLSASRPQDRQFILSSKKLLLSDSGFYLCAWSVSETGGLYEQYFGPGTRLTVT.

This chain links TRBV7-2 with TRBJ2-3; D is unresolved. V lost 5 bases, J lost 5 bases, and 17 bases lay in between. The CDR3 sequence is 15 residues long. CDR1 and CDR2 (germline): SGHTA, FQGNSA. CDR3 residues: CASSISSGRRDTQYF. The CDR3 nucleotides are TGTGCCAGCAGCATATCGTCTGGGCGTAGAGATACGCAGTATTTT.

The rearrangement uses TRBV6-5 and TRBJ1-2; the match to TRBD1 covers 7 bases. Germline CDR1 MNHEY, CDR2 SVGAGI. The CDR3 has 14 residues. J was trimmed by 4 bases and V by 6 bases; bases with no gene match: 8. CDR3 bases: TGTGCCAGCAGACCCCCGGGACAGACCTATGGCTACACCTTC. Its translation: CASRPPGQTYGYTF.